One and the same sample provided the 26 T cell receptor beta chains below, sequenced in a study of lymphopenia after photon versus proton radiotherapy (dated by TCRdb to between 2018 and 2021). The method behind the library was the immunoSEQ multiplex PCR assay. The source is immuneACCESS, and TCRdb retained only in-frame sequences with V and J called. Part of the clones is not carried over; for the studies checked, unresolved V genes explain less than half of this, and the remainder is unexplained. The sample data list some 64,000 clones, and about 90% of these were observed just once. The ten largest account for around 13% of the sample. Material: peripheral blood, obtained from a patient treated with proton-based radiotherapy. The source is a man of 80 years or more with esophageal cancer.

This clone has a handful of counts. Different DNA sequences within this sample yield the same CDR3. This rearrangement joins TRBV29-1 to TRBJ1-5; the match to TRBD1 covers 8 bases. Per the germline V gene, CDR1 is SQVTM and CDR2 is ANQGSEA. There are 13 residues in the CDR3. V lost 6 bases and J lost 2; bases outside the gene matches: 3. The CDR3, as DNA: TGCAGCGTCAAGACAGGGGGCAATCAGCCCCAGCATTTT. Translation: CSVKTGGNQPQHF.

This clone was counted between two and nine times. The same CDR3 arises from other DNA sequences in this sample as well. The chain links TRBV20-1 to TRBJ2-7, with D uncertain. The CDR3 has 11 amino acids. The V gene's germline CDR1 is DFQATT and CDR2 SNEGSKA (reference sequence). Trimming left V 0 bases short and J 4 bases short, with 4 bases between. The CDR3 is CSARDSYEQYF. CDR3 in DNA: TGCAGTGCTAGAGACAGTTACGAGCAGTACTTC.

The chain employs TRBV27 and TRBJ1-1, with no clear D. The V and J ends lost 2 bases and 8 bases respectively, with 18 bases between them. The CDR3 extends over 15 amino acids. Germline CDR1 and CDR2: MNHEY and SMNVEV (reference sequence). The CDR3 coding sequence is TGTGCCAGCAGTTTAGCTATAACGGGGAATGGAGAAGCTTTCTTT. Translation gives CASSLAITGNGEAFF.

The CDR3 sequence is CASSIDGNGELFF. DNA of the CDR3: TGCGCCAGCAGCATTGACGGGAACGGGGAGCTGTTTTTT. The chain couples TRBV5-1 to TRBJ2-2, with D perhaps TRBD2 (5 bases). This CDR3 region has 13 residues. The germline CDR1 and CDR2 sequences are SGHRS and YFSETQ. The ends were cut back, 4 bases at V and 7 bases at J, with 11 bases in the middle.

The V and J genes are TRBV6-6 and TRBJ1-1; D uncertain. The germline V gene has CDR1 MNHNY and CDR2 SVGAGI (reference sequence). V dropped 4 bases and J dropped 2 bases, with 5 bases sitting between them. The length of the CDR3 is 12 residues. CDR3 sequence reads: CASSSPNTEAFF. CDR3 nucleotide sequence: TGTGCCAGCAGTTCCCCTAACACTGAAGCTTTCTTT.

This chain links TRBV5-6 with TRBJ2-7, with D perhaps matching TRBD1 or TRBD2 (5 bases each). The CDR3 is 14 amino acids. Per the germline V gene, CDR1 is SGHDT and CDR2 is YYEEEE. Trimming took off 4 bases at V and 5 bases at J, with 16 bases between the two ends. For the CDR3, the DNA is TGTGCCAGCAGCGCCTGGGGGTCGATAAACGAGCAGTACTTC. It translates to CASSAWGSINEQYF.

V and J are TRBV7-3 and TRBJ2-1; no firm D call. This CDR3 has 13 amino acids. In germline, CDR1 is SGHTA, CDR2 FQGTGA. With 4 bases removed from V and 7 bases from J, the gap between germline ends came to 11 bases. The DNA of the CDR3 is TGTGCCAGCAGCTCCTTGCTGGGAAATGAGCAGTTCTTC. It specifies CASSSLLGNEQFF.

As for this clone: The sample contains more than one DNA sequence encoding this CDR3. The chain combines TRBV9 with TRBJ2-3, with D possibly matching TRBD1 (7 bases). CDR3 length equals 16 residues. The germline V and J ends were trimmed by 4 bases and 1 base, with 16 bases remaining between them. The germline V gene encodes CDR1 SGDLS and CDR2 YYNGEE. Here the CDR3 DNA reads TGTGCCAGCAGCTCCTTTCAGGGGGGTGGCACAGATACGCAGTATTTT. Protein product: CASSSFQGGGTDTQYF. Drawing the rest from reference TRBV9 and TRBJ2-3, the complete variable domain is DSGVTQTPKHLITATGQRVTLRCSPRSGDLSVYWYQQSLDQGLQFLIQYYNGEERAKGNILERFSAQQFPDLHSELNLSSLELGDSALYFCASSSFQGGGTDTQYFGPGTRLTVL.

The chain employs TRBV5-4 and TRBJ2-3; D gene unclear. The CDR3 extends over 14 amino acids. The germline V gene encodes CDR1 SGHNT and CDR2 YYREEE (reference sequence). Trimming left V 0 bases short and J 5 bases short, with 10 bases between. CDR3 protein: CASSLGASGDTQYF. The CDR3 region has the DNA TGTGCCAGCAGCTTGGGGGCCAGTGGAGATACGCAGTATTTT.

V usage is TRBV11-3 and J usage is TRBJ2-1; possibly TRBD1 for D (6 bases). In germline, CDR1 is SGHNT, CDR2 YENEEA. Trimming left V 4 bases short and J 7 bases short, with 14 bases between. The CDR3 runs to 14 residues. The CDR3 nucleotides are TGTGCCAGCAGCTCCGGGACAAATGGGAATGAGCAGTTCTTC. Amino acids: CASSSGTNGNEQFF.

The chain couples TRBV4-1 to TRBJ1-6; D unclear. This CDR3 has 18 amino acids. V lost 0 bases and J lost 5, with 17 bases in between. Germline assignment: CDR1 MGHRA and CDR2 YSYEKL. The CDR3 DNA sequence: TGCGCCAGCAGCCAAGATCTTGCGGGTGGATCCGATAATTCACCCCTCCACTTT. Translated: CASSQDLAGGSDNSPLHF.

CDR3 in amino acids: CASSLDAGYTF. In DNA form, the CDR3 reads TGCGCCAGCAGCTTGGACGCTGGCTACACCTTC. The V gene is TRBV5-1, the J gene TRBJ1-2, with D unresolved. In germline, CDR1 is SGHRS, CDR2 YFSETQ. This CDR3 is 11 amino acids long. Trimming took 0 bases from V and 7 from J, leaving 4 bases between them.

This chain links TRBV7-2 with TRBJ2-1; 9 nucleotides line up with TRBD2. The junction had 6 bases not matched to a gene; V was cut back by 2 bases and J by 4 bases. This CDR3 has 16 amino acids. CDR1 is SGHTA, CDR2 FQGNSA, per germline. CDR3 DNA: TGTGCCAGCAGCTTATATGCGGGGGGGCGATACAATGAGCAGTTCTTC. Translated, it gives CASSLYAGGRYNEQFF.

The rearrangement joins TRBV7-2 to TRBJ2-2, with TRBD1 matching 8 bases. Germline CDR1 is SGHTA and CDR2 is FQGNSA. V lost 5 bases, J lost 4 bases, and 9 bases stayed unmatched. The CDR3 covers 16 residues. CDR3 sequence: CASSLSGTGFTGELFF. The CDR3 DNA follows: TGTGCCAGCAGCCTTTCCGGGACAGGTTTCACCGGGGAGCTGTTTTTT.

The gene calls are TRBV6-1 and TRBJ2-2; 10 nucleotides match TRBD2. This CDR3 contains 14 residues. V was pared by 7 bases and J by 4 bases, with 3 bases of the junction left unmatched. CDR1 and CDR2 (germline): MNHNS, SASEGT. In DNA, the CDR3 is TGTGCCAGCAAAGGACTAGCGGTCACCGGGGAGCTGTTTTTT. Translated: CASKGLAVTGELFF.

The V and J genes are TRBV7-9 and TRBJ2-7; D may be TRBD1 (6 bases). Per germline, CDR1 SEHNR and CDR2 FQNEAQ (reference sequence). Trimming took 5 bases from V and 5 from J, leaving 22 bases between them. The CDR3 loop spans 16 amino acids. The CDR3 reads CASSPHPWAGVNEQYF. CDR3 DNA: TGTGCCAGCAGCCCACACCCTTGGGCAGGGGTTAACGAGCAGTACTTC. The full variable domain, with the rest looked up from reference TRBV7-9 and TRBJ2-7, is DTGVSQNPRHKITKRGQNVTFRCDPISEHNRLYWYRQTLGQGPEFLTYFQNEAQLEKSRLLSDRFSAERPKGSFSTLEIQRTEQGDSAMYLCASSPHPWAGVNEQYFGPGTRLTVT.

The V call is TRBV7-9, the J call TRBJ2-5, with TRBD2 matching 10 bases. Per the germline V gene, CDR1 is SEHNR and CDR2 is FQNEAQ (reference sequence). The CDR3 is made up of 15 amino acids. The ends lost 6 bases at V and 1 base at J; junction bases unmatched: 5. The CDR3 region is CASSLSSGGQETQYF. CDR3 coding DNA: TGTGCCAGCAGTCTTTCTAGCGGGGGCCAAGAGACCCAGTACTTC.

The chain uses TRBV5-4 and TRBJ2-7; 9 bases are a match to TRBD2. Germline V gene data show CDR1 as SGHNT and CDR2 as YYREEE (reference sequence). J was trimmed by 3 bases and V by 4 bases; bases with no gene match: 8. The CDR3 length is 15 residues. The CDR3 region has the DNA TGTGCCAGCAGCCGCAGGACTAGCGCTAACTACGAGCAGTACTTC. This gives the protein CASSRRTSANYEQYF.

Only a few counts were recorded for this clone. The same CDR3 arises from other DNA sequences in this sample as well. This chain uses TRBV19 with TRBJ2-7; 8 bases match TRBD1. The CDR3 has 14 residues. The germline V gene encodes CDR1 LNHDA and CDR2 SQIVND (reference sequence). The V and J ends lost 7 bases and 3 bases, in that order; junction bases with no gene match: 8. The DNA for the CDR3 is TGTGCCAGTACCCCCACAGGGGGAATCTACGAGCAGTACTTC. The encoded protein is CASTPTGGIYEQYF.

The chain links TRBV27 to TRBJ2-1, with 8 bases aligning to TRBD2. CDR3 length equals 16 residues. V was clipped by 6 bases and J by 4 bases; unmatched bases: 11. CDR1 is MNHEY, CDR2 SMNVEV, per germline (reference sequence). The DNA for the CDR3 is TGTGCCAGCAGGGTAAGGGGCCTAGCGGGTTACAATGAGCAGTTCTTC. Its translation: CASRVRGLAGYNEQFF.

The CDR3: CASSDGTGRGYTF. For the CDR3, the DNA is TGTGCCAGCAGCGACGGGACAGGGCGCGGCTACACCTTC. This chain uses TRBV9 with TRBJ1-2; 9 positions agree with TRBD1. The germline V gene has CDR1 SGDLS and CDR2 YYNGEE. This CDR3 contains 13 residues. V shed 3 bases and J 8 bases; nucleotides not matched to a gene: 5.

The CDR3 region has the DNA TGTGCCATCAGCGCAGGGACAGGGGTCTACGAGCAGTACTTC. Its translation: CAISAGTGVYEQYF. The chain couples TRBV10-3 to TRBJ2-7; 10 positions agree with TRBD1. The germline gives CDR1 ENHRY, CDR2 SYGVKD. Trimming at V came to 6 bases and at J to 3 bases, leaving 5 bases not matched to a gene. The CDR3 has 14 amino acids.

The chain joins TRBV23-1 to TRBJ1-2; no firm D call. TRBV23-1 is filed as an ORF, its function uncertain. The CDR3 is made up of 13 amino acids. The V end was cut by 2 bases, the J end by 4 bases, with 8 bases between. As DNA, the CDR3 is TGCGCCAGCAGTCAAAAGGAGCCCTATGGCTACACCTTC. It specifies CASSQKEPYGYTF.

This clone is medium-sized (0.01 to 0.1%). The chain combines TRBV14 with TRBJ1-1; possible D gene TRBD1, 5 bases. CDR3 size: 15 residues. Germline CDR1 reads SGHDN; CDR2 reads FVKESK. The V end lost 2 bases, the J end lost 11 bases, and 21 bases lay between the germline ends. DNA of the CDR3: TGTGCCAGCAGCCAAACCCGGGGCACCTCGGGCCCGGCTTTCTTT. It translates to CASSQTRGTSGPAFF. The variable domain in full, with the rest retrieved from reference TRBV14 and TRBJ1-1, is EAGVTQFPSHSVIEKGQTVTLRCDPISGHDNLYWYRRVMGKEIKFLLHFVKESKQDESGMPNNRFLAERTGGTYSTLKVQPAELEDSGVYFCASSQTRGTSGPAFFGQGTRLTVV.

This clone occurred once. The chain employs TRBV18 and TRBJ1-3, with 9 bases that match TRBD1. The CDR3 is 16 residues long. The junction had 10 bases not matched to a gene; V was cut back by 6 bases and J by 4 bases. CDR1 KGHSH and CDR2 LQKENI come from the germline V gene. The chain's CDR3 is CASSAGTGRSGNTIYF. CDR3 DNA sequence: TGTGCCAGCTCGGCCGGGACAGGGAGATCCGGAAACACCATATATTTT.

The chain recombines TRBV27 with TRBJ2-3; unclear D gene. The CDR3 length is 14 residues. The V and J ends lost 0 bases and 2 bases respectively, with 6 bases between them. Germline CDR1 MNHEY, CDR2 SMNVEV (reference sequence). CDR3 sequence (DNA): TGTGCCAGCAGTTTATCGTCCTACACAGATACGCAGTATTTT. Translated, it gives CASSLSSYTDTQYF.